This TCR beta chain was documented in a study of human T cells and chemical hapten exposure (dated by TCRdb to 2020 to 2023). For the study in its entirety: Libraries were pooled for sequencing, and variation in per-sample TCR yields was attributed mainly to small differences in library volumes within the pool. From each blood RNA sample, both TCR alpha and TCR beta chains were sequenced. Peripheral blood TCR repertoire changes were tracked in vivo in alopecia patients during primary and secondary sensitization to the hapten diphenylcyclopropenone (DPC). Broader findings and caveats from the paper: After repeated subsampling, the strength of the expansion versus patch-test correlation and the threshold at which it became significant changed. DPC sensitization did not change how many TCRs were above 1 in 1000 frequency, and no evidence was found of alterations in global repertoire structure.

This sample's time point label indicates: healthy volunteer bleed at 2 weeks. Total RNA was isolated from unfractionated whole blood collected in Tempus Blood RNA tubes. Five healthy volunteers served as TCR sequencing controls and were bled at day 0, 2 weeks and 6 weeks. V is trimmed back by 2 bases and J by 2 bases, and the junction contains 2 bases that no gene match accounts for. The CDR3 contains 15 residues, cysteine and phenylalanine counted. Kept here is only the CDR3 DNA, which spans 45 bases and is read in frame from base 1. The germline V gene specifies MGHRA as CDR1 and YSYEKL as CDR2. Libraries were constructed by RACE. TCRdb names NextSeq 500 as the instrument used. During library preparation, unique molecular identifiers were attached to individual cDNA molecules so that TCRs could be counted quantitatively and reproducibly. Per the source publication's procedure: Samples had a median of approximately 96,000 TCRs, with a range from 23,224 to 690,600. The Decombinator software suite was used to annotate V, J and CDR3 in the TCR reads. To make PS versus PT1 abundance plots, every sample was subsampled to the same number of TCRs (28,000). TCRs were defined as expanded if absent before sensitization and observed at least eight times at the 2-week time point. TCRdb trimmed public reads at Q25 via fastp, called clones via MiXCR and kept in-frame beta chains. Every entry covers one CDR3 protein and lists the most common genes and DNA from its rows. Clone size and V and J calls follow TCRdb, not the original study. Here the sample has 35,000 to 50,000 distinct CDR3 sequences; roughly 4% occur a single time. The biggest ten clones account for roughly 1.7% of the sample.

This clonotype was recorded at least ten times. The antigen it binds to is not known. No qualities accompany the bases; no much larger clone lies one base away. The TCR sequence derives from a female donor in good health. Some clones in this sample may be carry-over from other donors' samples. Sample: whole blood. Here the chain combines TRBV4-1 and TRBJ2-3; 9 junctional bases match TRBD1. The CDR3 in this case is CASSQRDRATDTQYF. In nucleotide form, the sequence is TGCGCCAGCAGCCAACGGGACAGGGCCACAGATACGCAGTATTTT.